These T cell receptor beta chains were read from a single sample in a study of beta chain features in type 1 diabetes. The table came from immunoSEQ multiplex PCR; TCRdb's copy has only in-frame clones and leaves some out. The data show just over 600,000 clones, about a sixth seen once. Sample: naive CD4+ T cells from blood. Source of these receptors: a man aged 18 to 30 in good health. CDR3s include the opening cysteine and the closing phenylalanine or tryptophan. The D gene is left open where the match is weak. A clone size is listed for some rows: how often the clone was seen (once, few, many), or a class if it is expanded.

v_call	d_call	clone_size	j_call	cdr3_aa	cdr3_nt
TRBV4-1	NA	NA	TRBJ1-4	CASSQDRGNLWEKLFF	TGCGCCAGCAGCCAAGACAGGGGAAACCTCTGGGAAAAACTGTTTTTT
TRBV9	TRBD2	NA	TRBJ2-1	CASSTSAGVLNEQFF	TGTGCCAGCAGCACTAGCGCGGGGGTGCTTAATGAGCAGTTCTTC
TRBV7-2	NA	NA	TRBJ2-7	CASSLAITGWMSYEQYF	TGTGCCAGCAGCTTAGCGATCACAGGGTGGATGAGCTACGAGCAGTACTTC
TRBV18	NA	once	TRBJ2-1	CASSPPTPSYNEQFF	TGTGCCAGCTCACCACCGACCCCCTCCTACAATGAGCAGTTCTTC
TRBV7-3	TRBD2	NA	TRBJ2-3	CASSLTVREFTDTQYF	TGTGCCAGCAGCTTAACGGTGCGGGAGTTCACAGATACGCAGTATTTT
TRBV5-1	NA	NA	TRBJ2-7	CASSLKQGTYEQYF	TGCGCCAGCAGCTTAAAACAGGGAACCTACGAGCAGTACTTC
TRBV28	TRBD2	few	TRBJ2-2	CASSLGSGVNTGELFF	TGTGCCAGCAGTTTGGGCAGCGGGGTGAACACCGGGGAGCTGTTTTTT
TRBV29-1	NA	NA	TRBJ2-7	CSYDPVNQISYEQYF	TGCAGCTACGACCCGGTCAATCAGATCTCCTACGAGCAGTACTTC
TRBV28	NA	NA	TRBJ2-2	CASSVTEKGTGELFF	TGTGCCAGCAGCGTGACAGAAAAGGGGACCGGGGAGCTGTTTTTT
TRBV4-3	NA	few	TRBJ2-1	CASSQEGGLYNEQFF	TGCGCCAGCAGCCAAGAGGGGGGCCTTTACAATGAGCAGTTCTTC